This paragraph covers one T cell receptor (beta chain) sequence. Antigen unknown. The data are from a study of cytomegalovirus exposure and HLA in healthy donors. Study-wide findings and caveats: In vitro confirmation showed three CMV-associated chains to be CMV antigen specific. Later analysis demonstrated an association between a missense DCLRE1C variant and TCR beta V- and J-gene trimming. The study labeled about 160 TCR beta chains cytomegalovirus-associated.

Germline CDR1 and CDR2: MNHEY and SMNVEV (reference sequence). The germline V and J ends were trimmed by 4 bases and 2 bases, with 12 bases remaining between them. CDR3 length equals 14 residues. The PCR contained 60 Vbeta and 13 Jbeta primers. Original analysis: Later analysis identified 65 million to 80 million unique TCR beta chains, about 10 million shared. Assay: immunoSEQ multiplex PCR; the TCRdb copy retains only in-frame clones and omits some. Clone size and the V and J calls come from that table; the DNA yielded D and trimming. Counted here are 100,000 or so clones, around three quarters occurring once; the ten biggest clones make up under 7%.

The clonotype was recovered from a man aged 25-40 years in good health and CMV-seropositive. The rearrangement joins TRBV27 to TRBJ2-7, with D perhaps matching TRBD1 (5 bases). The sequenced material came from PBMCs. The chain's CDR3 is CASSSLGVPYEQYF. The CDR3 DNA reads as TGTGCCAGCAGTTCGTTAGGGGTCCCCTACGAGCAGTACTTC.